Shown below are 6 T cell receptor beta chains from a single sample sequenced in a study of cytomegalovirus exposure and HLA in healthy donors (dated by TCRdb to about 2017). Library method: the immunoSEQ multiplex PCR assay. For the multiplex PCR, a mixture combining 60 forward primers for TCR Vbeta segments and 13 reverse primers for TCR Jbeta segments was used. The clones in this table, taken by TCRdb from immuneACCESS, are in-frame only. Not every clone is retained; where verified, under half of the shortfall comes from an unresolved V gene, and the cause of the rest is unknown. The sample table contains roughly 150,000 clones; only one count was recorded for around 77% of them. The top ten clones comprise over 4% of the sample. Sequencing was done on a sample of PBMCs. The receptors shown here come from a man younger than 40 in good health.

The DNA for the CDR3 is TGTGCCAGCAGTGTTAGCGGCAATGAGCAGTTCTTC. Translating it yields CASSVSGNEQFF. J is TRBJ2-1 and V is TRBV28; D may be TRBD2 (6 bases). Germline V gives CDR1 MDHEN, CDR2 SYDVKM. Trimming took 5 bases from V and 6 from J, leaving 8 bases between them. The CDR3 consists of 12 residues.

This clone was observed once. The V gene is TRBV5-4, the J gene TRBJ2-5; D is possibly TRBD1 (5 bases). This CDR3 contains 16 residues. The V end lost 4 bases, the J end lost 5 bases, and 21 bases lay between the germline ends. The V gene's germline CDR1 is SGHNT and CDR2 YYREEE (reference sequence). The CDR3 DNA reads TGTGCCAGCAGCCCCCGACAGACCCGCGCTTTGGAGACCCAGTACTTC. It is translated as CASSPRQTRALETQYF. The full variable domain, completed using reference TRBV5-4 and TRBJ2-5, is ETGVTQSPTHLIKTRGQQVTLRCSSQSGHNTVSWYQQALGQGPQFIFQYYREEENGRGNFPPRFSGLQFPNYSSELNVNALELDDSALYLCASSPRQTRALETQYFGPGTRLLVL.

The genes are TRBV6-5 and TRBJ1-2, with 8 positions matching TRBD1. The germline gives CDR1 MNHEY, CDR2 SVGAGI. The CDR3 length is 14 residues. J gave up 4 bases and V 5 bases, and 6 bases lay outside the gene matches. CDR3 region: CASSPGTGAYGYTF. The CDR3 DNA is TGTGCCAGCAGTCCCGGGACAGGAGCCTATGGCTACACCTTC.

The rearrangement joins TRBV28 to TRBJ2-5, with D perhaps TRBD1 (5 bases). The CDR3 is 13 amino acids. Germline V gene lookup returns CDR1 MDHEN and CDR2 SYDVKM. V lost 6 bases to trimming and J lost 5 bases, with 13 bases between them. CDR3 nucleotides: TGTGCCAGCAGCTCAGGGCTATGGGAGACCCAGTACTTC. This encodes CASSSGLWETQYF.

This chain links TRBV25-1 with TRBJ1-5; the match to TRBD1 covers 7 bases. Trimming removed 5 bases from V and 1 base from J; junction bases left unmatched: 2. Germline values: CDR1 MGHDK, CDR2 SYGVNS. This CDR3 spans 14 amino acids. The CDR3 region has the DNA TGTGCCAGCAGTACGACAGGGAGCAATCAGCCCCAGCATTTT. Protein sequence: CASSTTGSNQPQHF. The full variable domain, rest sourced from reference TRBV25-1 and TRBJ1-5, is EADIYQTPRYLVIGTGKKITLECSQTMGHDKMYWYQQDPGMELHLIHYSYGVNSTEKGDLSSESTVSRIRTEHFPLTLESARPSHTSQYLCASSTTGSNQPQHFGDGTRLSIL.

The chain employs TRBV19 and TRBJ2-1, with TRBD2 identical over 7 bases. The CDR3 is 14 residues long. Germline CDR1 is LNHDA and CDR2 is SQIVND (reference sequence). With V trimmed by 3 bases and J by 8 bases, 7 bases remained unmatched. CDR3 sequence: CASSIWRETHEQFF. In nucleotides, the CDR3 is TGTGCCAGTAGTATTTGGCGGGAGACCCATGAGCAGTTCTTC.